The entry that follows covers one T cell receptor (beta chain) sequence. This clonotype has more than one count but fewer than ten. What antigen it recognizes has not been identified. Per-base qualities were not stored, and no clone one base away is much larger. The sample is drawn from a study of response to subunit inactivated influenza vaccine (dated by TCRdb to about 2018). Notes on the research overall: Deep quantitative profiling of the T cell receptor repertoire was used in the study to follow responses to a trivalent subunit inactivated influenza vaccine.

Overall study results and their limits: The authors proposed that each seasonal influenza vaccination may bring in only a limited number of new T cells.

Library prep was done by RT-PCR. Reads for this sample came from an Illumina HiSeq 2500. TCRdb passed the public sequencing reads through fastp at Q25 and MiXCR, retaining productive beta sequences. Every distinct CDR3 protein forms one entry, paired with its most common genes and DNA. Across this sample there are some 570,000 distinct CDR3 sequences, with about 11% seen only once. The leading ten clones occupy more than 9.5% of the sample. Unmatched junction bases come to 5, with V trimmed by 2 bases and J by 0 bases. Inclusive of the bounding cysteine and phenylalanine, the CDR3 is 17 residues long. Kept here is only the CDR3 DNA, which spans 51 bases and is read in frame from base 1. Per the germline V gene, SGHVS is the CDR1 and FQNEAQ is the CDR2. The same specimen was also included in a second study, on T cells expressing NK-cell markers. As the second publication notes: 5'RACE template switching, by which a universal primer site and unique molecular identifiers were added, was used to make TCR beta cDNA libraries. Three sorted T-cell subsets (CD3+CD56+NKG2C+, CD3+CD56+NKG2C- and CD3+CD56-NKG2C+) from fewer than 10 donors had their TCR beta-chain repertoires profiled. Seven of the eight sequenced donors were HCMV-seropositive and one was HCMV-seronegative. To restrict sorting to alphabetaTCR-expressing T cells, an anti-gammadeltaTCR antibody was added in several experiments. In roughly six donors, the dominant CD3+CD56+NKG2C+ clonotypes were among the top 10 CD8+ clonotypes and accounted for roughly 1.0-7.0% of CD8+ T cells. Those dominant clonotypes were again the most abundant among CD3+CD56-NKG2C+ cells in a handful of donors, at roughly 25-65%. Whether the expanded NKG2C-expressing T cell clones were specific for HCMV antigens remained unclear. All eight donors whose samples were sequenced were randomly selected healthy volunteers, three of them men and five women. HCMV serostatus was determined by detecting HCMV-specific IgG in serum with a commercial ELISA kit. Peripheral blood mononuclear cells were isolated from blood by Ficoll density gradient centrifugation. For a handful of donors, bulk peripheral blood T-cell repertoires were also sequenced from unsorted PBMC. cDNA synthesis was primed from the TCR beta constant segment, followed by two successive PCR amplification steps. Illumina HiSeq 2000/2500, MiSeq or NextSeq was used to sequence libraries as 2 x 150 bp reads. MIGEC was used to demultiplex reads and group reads by UMI, and MiTCR was used to assemble and quantify clonotypes. To exclude erroneous sequences, any TCR cDNA sequence not supported by at least two reads was discarded. Downstream repertoire analysis used the tcR package, and clonotypes were matched across fractions by CDR3 nucleotide sequence plus V segment. VDJmatch was used to annotate antigen specificity against VDJdb, with one amino acid substitution allowed in CDR3.

The sequences come from PBMCs from blood, collected on the day of vaccination. The rearrangement combines TRBV7-8 with TRBJ2-3, with 10 junctional bases fitting TRBD2. The TCR was taken from a man in his forties or fifties who received an inactivated influenza vaccine. Donor details come from another sample of the same person, matched by shared clones. The DNA sequence is given as TGTGCCAGCAGCTTACTAGCGGGGGCCGTTAGCACAGATACGCAGTATTTT. Its amino acids are CASSLLAGAVSTDTQYF.